A few counts support the clone carrying this TCR beta chain. Germline assignment: CDR1 LGHNA and CDR2 YSLEER. CDR3 length: 16 amino acids. Between the trimmed V and J ends, which lost 4 bases and 1 base, there was a span of 13 bases. This specimen belongs to a study of blood T cell repertoires in COVID-19. The overall study: The origin of the acute and convalescent COVID-19 samples was the United States, Italy and Spain. In each case, the material was cDNA or gDNA derived from T cells, B-cell-depleted T cells, or PBMCs.

Produced via immunoSEQ multiplex PCR; TCRdb's table is partial and in-frame only. The table shows roughly 55,000 clones, with roughly 80% occurring only once. The clonotype was recovered from a human donor in a cohort sampled during active COVID-19. The gene calls are TRBV4-3 and TRBJ1-4; D unclear. The sequencing input was peripheral blood. The CDR3 here is CASSPGRGRTNEKLFF. The DNA of the CDR3 is TGCGCCAGCAGCCCAGGACGGGGTAGAACTAATGAAAAACTGTTTTTT.